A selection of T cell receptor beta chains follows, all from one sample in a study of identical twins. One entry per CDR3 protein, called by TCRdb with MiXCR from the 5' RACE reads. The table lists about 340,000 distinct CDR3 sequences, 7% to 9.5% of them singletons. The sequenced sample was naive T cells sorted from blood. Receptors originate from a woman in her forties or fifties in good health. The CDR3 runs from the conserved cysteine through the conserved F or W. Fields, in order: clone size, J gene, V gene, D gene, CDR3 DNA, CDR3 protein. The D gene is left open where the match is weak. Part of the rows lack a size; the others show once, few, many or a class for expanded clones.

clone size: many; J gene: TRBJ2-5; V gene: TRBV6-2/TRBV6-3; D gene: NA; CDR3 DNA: TGTGCCAGCAGCAACAACCTACAGGGCCCAGAGACCCAGTACTTC; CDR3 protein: CASSNNLQGPETQYF
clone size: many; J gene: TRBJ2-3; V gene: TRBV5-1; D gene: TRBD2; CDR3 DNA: TGCGCCAGCAGACTAGCGGGCCTCACAGATACGCAGTATTTT; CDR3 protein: CASRLAGLTDTQYF
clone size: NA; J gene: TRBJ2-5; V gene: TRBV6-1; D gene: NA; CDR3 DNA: TGTGCCAGCAGCCCCAGAAGAAACCAAGAGACCCAGTACTTC; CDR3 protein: CASSPRRNQETQYF
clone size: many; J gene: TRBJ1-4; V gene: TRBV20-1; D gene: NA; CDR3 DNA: TGCAGTGCTAGAGAAAAACTGTTTTTT; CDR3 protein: CSAREKLFF
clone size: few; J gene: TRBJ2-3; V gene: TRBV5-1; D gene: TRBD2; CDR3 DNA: TGCGCCAGCAGCTTGGCCGGAGCGGGGCAGACAGATACGCAGTATTTT; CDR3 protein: CASSLAGAGQTDTQYF
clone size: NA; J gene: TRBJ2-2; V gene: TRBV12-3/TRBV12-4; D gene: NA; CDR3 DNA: TGTGCCAGCACCCGGGGTAGCGGATACACCGGGGAGCTGTTTTTT; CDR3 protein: CASTRGSGYTGELFF
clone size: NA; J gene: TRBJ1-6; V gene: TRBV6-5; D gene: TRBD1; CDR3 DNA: TGTGCCAGCAGTTACCTCCCGTTAGGGGACAGTGGTTCACCCCTCCACTTT; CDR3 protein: CASSYLPLGDSGSPLHF
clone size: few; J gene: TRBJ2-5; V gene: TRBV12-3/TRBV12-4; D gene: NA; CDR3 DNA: TGTGCCAGCAGGTCCCGGAGGGTGCAGCAAGAGACCCAGTACTTC; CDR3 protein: CASRSRRVQQETQYF
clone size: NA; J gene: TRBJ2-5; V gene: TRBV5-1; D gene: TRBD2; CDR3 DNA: TGCGCCAGCAGCTTGTCGCGGGGGGGTAAGCAGTACTTC; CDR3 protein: CASSLSRGGKQYF
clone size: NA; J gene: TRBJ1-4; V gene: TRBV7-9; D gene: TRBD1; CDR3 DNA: TGTGCCAGCAGCGGAAGGGACAGAAGAAGACCAACTAATGAAAAACTGTTTTTT; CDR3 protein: CASSGRDRRRPTNEKLFF
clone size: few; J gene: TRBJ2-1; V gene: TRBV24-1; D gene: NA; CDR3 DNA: TGTGCCACCACTAGCGAATCCTACAATGAGCAGTTCTTC; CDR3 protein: CATTSESYNEQFF
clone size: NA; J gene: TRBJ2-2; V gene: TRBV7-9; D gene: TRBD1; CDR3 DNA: TGTGCCAGCAGCTCCGGGACAGGGTCCGGGGAGCTGTTTTTT; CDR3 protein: CASSSGTGSGELFF
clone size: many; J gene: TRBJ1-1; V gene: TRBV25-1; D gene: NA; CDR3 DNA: TGTGCCAGCAGAGACTTAGGAAAGCAGGCTGAAGCTTTCTTT; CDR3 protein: CASRDLGKQAEAFF
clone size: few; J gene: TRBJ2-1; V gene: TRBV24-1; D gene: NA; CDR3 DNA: TGTGCCACCAGTGATTCGAGCGTGGTTGAGCAGTTCTTC; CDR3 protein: CATSDSSVVEQFF
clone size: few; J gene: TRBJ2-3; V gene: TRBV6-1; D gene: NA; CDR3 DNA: TGTGCCAGCAGTGAAGGGGCCACAGATACGCAGTATTTT; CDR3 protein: CASSEGATDTQYF
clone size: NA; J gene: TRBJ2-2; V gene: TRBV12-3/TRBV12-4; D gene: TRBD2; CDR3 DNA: TGTGCCAGCAGTTATCTCGGGACTAGGAAACGCGGGGAGCTGTTTTTT; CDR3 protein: CASSYLGTRKRGELFF
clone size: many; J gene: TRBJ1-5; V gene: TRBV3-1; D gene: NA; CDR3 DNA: TGTGCCAGCAGCGCCTCCACCGGGATGAATCAGCCCCAGCATTTT; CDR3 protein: CASSASTGMNQPQHF
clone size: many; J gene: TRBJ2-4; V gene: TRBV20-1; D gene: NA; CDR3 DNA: TGCAGTGCTAGTATGGGGTACAGGGAGTACAAAAACATTCAGTACTTC; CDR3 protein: CSASMGYREYKNIQYF